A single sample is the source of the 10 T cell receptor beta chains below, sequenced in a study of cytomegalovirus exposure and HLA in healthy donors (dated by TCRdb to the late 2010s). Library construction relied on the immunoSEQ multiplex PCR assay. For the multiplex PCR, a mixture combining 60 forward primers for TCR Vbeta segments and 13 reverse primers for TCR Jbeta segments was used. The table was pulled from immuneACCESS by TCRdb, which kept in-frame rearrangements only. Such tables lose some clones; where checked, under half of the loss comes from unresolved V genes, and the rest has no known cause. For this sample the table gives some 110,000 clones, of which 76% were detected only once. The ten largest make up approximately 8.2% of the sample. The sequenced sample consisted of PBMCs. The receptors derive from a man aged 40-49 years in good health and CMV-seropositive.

The CDR3 DNA follows: TGTGCCAGCGGCAAGGACGGACAGTCCTACAATGAGCAGTTCTTC. Protein product: CASGKDGQSYNEQFF. The chain links TRBV7-2 to TRBJ2-1, with D perhaps TRBD1 (6 bases). Germline-derived CDR1 and CDR2 are SGHTA and FQGNSA. V lost 8 bases to trimming and J lost 1 base, with 15 bases between them. The CDR3 length is 15 residues.

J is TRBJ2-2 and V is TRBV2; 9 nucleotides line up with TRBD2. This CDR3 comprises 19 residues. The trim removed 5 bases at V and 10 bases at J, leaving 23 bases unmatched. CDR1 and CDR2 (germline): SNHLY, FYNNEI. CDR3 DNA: TGTGCCAGCAGTTCTCACGGAGGCGGGGGGGCCGGTCTGAGCGAGGAGCTGTTTTTT. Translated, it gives CASSSHGGGGAGLSEELFF.

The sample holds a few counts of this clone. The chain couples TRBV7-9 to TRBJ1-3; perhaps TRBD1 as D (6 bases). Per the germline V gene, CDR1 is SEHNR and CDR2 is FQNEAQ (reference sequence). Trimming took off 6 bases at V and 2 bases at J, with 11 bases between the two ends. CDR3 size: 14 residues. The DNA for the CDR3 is TGTGCCAGCAGAGCACAGGGTACTGGAAACACCATATATTTT. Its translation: CASRAQGTGNTIYF.

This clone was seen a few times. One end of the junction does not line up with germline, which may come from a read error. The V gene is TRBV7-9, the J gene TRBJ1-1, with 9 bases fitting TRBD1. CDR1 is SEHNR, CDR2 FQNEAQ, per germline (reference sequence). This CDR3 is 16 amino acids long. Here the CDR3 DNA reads TGTTCCAGCAGCCCCCCGGACAGGGGAATGAACACTGAAGCTTTCTTT. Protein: CSSSPPDRGMNTEAFF.

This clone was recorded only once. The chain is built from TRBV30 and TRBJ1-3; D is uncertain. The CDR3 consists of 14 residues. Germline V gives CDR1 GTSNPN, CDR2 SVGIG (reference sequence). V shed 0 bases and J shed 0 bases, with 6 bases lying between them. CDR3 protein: CAWSVLYSGNTIYF. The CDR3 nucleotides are TGTGCCTGGAGTGTACTATACTCTGGAAACACCATATATTTT.

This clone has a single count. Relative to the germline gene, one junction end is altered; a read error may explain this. CDR3 protein: CVSSLVGIDEQYF. The CDR3 nucleotides read TGTGTCAGCAGCTTAGTCGGTATCGACGAGCAGTACTTC. The chain links TRBV7-2 to TRBJ2-7; D unresolved. Germline V gives CDR1 SGHTA, CDR2 FQGNSA. This CDR3 comprises 13 residues.

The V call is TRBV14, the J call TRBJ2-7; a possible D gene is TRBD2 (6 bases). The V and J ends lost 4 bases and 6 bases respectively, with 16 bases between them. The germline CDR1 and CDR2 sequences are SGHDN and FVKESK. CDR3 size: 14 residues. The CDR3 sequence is CASSPAWRGGEQYF. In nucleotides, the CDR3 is TGTGCCAGCAGCCCTGCCTGGAGGGGCGGCGAGCAGTACTTC.

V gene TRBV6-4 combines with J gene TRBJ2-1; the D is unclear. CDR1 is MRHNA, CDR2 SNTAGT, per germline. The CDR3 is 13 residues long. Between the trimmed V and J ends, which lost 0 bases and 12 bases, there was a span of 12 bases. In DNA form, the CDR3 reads TGTGCCAGCAGTGACTCGGCTGGTCAGGCGCAGTTCTTC. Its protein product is CASSDSAGQAQFF.

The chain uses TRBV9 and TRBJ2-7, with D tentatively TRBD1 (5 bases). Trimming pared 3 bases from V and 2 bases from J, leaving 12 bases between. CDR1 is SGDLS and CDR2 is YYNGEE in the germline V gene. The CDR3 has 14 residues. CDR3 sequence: CASSERGDAYEQYF. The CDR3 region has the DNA TGTGCCAGCAGCGAAAGGGGCGACGCCTACGAGCAGTACTTC.

CDR3 amino acids: CASSFAGRTDTQYF. The CDR3 DNA reads as TGTGCCAGCAGCTTTGCAGGGCGCACAGATACGCAGTATTTT. The chain carries TRBV7-2 and TRBJ2-3, with D maybe TRBD1 (5 bases). CDR3 length equals 14 residues. V was shortened by 3 bases and J by 1 base, with 8 bases between the two germline ends. Germline V gives CDR1 SGHTA, CDR2 FQGNSA.